The 27 T cell receptor beta chains listed next were all sequenced from one sample in a study of human T cells and chemical hapten exposure. TCRdb reanalysed the RACE reads using MiXCR and keeps one entry per CDR3 protein. The table lists roughly 380,000 distinct CDR3 sequences, nearly 6.5% of them singletons, with more than 5.5% in the top ten. Documented time point: patch test 2, 6 weeks after DPC sensitization. As to treatment: therapeutic diphenylcyclopropenone sensitization with weekly scalp DPC. The sample was whole blood, taken in connection with sensitization to the hapten diphenylcyclopropenone (DPC). These receptors originate from a woman aged 18-35 years with alopecia areata. Some clones in this sample may be carry-over from other donors' samples.

This clonotype was seen a few times. DNA of the CDR3: TGTGCCAGCAGCCAACCCCCCCGGGACGAGCAGTACTTC. Translation: CASSQPPRDEQYF. This rearrangement joins TRBV3-1 to TRBJ2-7; D is undetermined. Trimming shortened V by 2 bases and J by 5 bases, and 10 bases separated the two germline ends. Germline CDR1 reads LGHDT; CDR2 reads YNNKEL (reference sequence). This CDR3 contains 13 residues.

This clonotype was recorded a few times. The V and J genes are TRBV7-3 and TRBJ2-2, with 10 bases lining up with TRBD2. V lost 2 bases to trimming and J lost 7 bases; unmatched junction nucleotides: 10. The CDR3 extends over 17 amino acids. CDR1 and CDR2 (germline): SGHTA, FQGTGA. The CDR3 protein is CASSLEPRTSGGGELFF. CDR3 coding DNA: TGTGCCAGCAGCTTAGAACCCCGGACTAGCGGAGGCGGGGAGCTGTTTTTT.

The chain links TRBV20-1 to TRBJ2-7; D remains ambiguous. This CDR3 has 12 residues. V lost 8 bases to trimming and J lost 0 bases, with 11 bases between them. Germline CDR1 reads DFQATT; CDR2 reads SNEGSKA (reference sequence). The CDR3 DNA follows: TGCAGTTGCCTGAAGCCCTCCTACGAGCAGTACTTC. It codes for CSCLKPSYEQYF.

This clonotype was recorded only once. This chain connects TRBV28 to TRBJ2-5; 7 bases align to TRBD2. This CDR3 has 15 residues. Germline CDR1 reads MDHEN; CDR2 reads SYDVKM. V shed 3 bases, J shed 1 base, and the junction held 5 bases outside the gene matches. The CDR3: CASSFLGGFQETQYF. The CDR3 nucleotides are TGTGCCAGCAGTTTTCTCGGGGGGTTCCAAGAGACCCAGTACTTC.

This clonotype occurred a few times. V is TRBV7-6 and J is TRBJ2-2; D ambiguous. The V gene's germline CDR1 is SGHVS and CDR2 FNYEAQ. Trimming stripped 5 bases from V and 1 base from J, with 11 bases between. The CDR3 is 15 residues long. The CDR3 bases are TGTGCCAGCAGCCCATCGGACGGGAACACCGGGGAGCTGTTTTTT. This encodes CASSPSDGNTGELFF.

The V call is TRBV4-2, the J call TRBJ1-6; no clear D gene. The germline V and J ends were trimmed by 1 base and 7 bases, with 8 bases remaining between them. The V gene's germline CDR1 is LGHNA and CDR2 YNFKEQ. The CDR3 spans 14 residues. The CDR3 loop is CASSQGSANSPLHF. The CDR3 coding sequence is TGTGCCAGCAGCCAAGGCAGTGCAAATTCACCCCTCCACTTT.

This clonotype occurred many times. The V and J genes are TRBV7-9 and TRBJ1-4; D remains unclear. There are 13 residues in the CDR3. The ends were cut back, 5 bases at V and 4 bases at J, with 8 bases in the middle. In germline, CDR1 is SEHNR, CDR2 FQNEAQ (reference sequence). The CDR3 coding sequence is TGTGCCAGCAGCCCCGGGCTTAATGAAAAACTGTTTTTT. Protein: CASSPGLNEKLFF.

This clonotype has a count of ten or more. This chain uses TRBV27 with TRBJ1-5; unclear D gene. The CDR3 consists of 13 residues. V shed 0 bases and J shed 5 bases, with 5 bases lying between them. Germline CDR1 MNHEY, CDR2 SMNVEV (reference sequence). Here the CDR3 DNA reads TGTGCCAGCAGTTTATCCTCGGATCAGCCCCAGCATTTT. It encodes CASSLSSDQPQHF.

This clonotype was seen a few times. The rearrangement uses TRBV11-2 and TRBJ1-6; D might be TRBD1 (6 bases). CDR1 and CDR2 (germline): SGHAT, FQNNGV. V was shortened by 7 bases and J by 8 bases, with 18 bases between the two germline ends. There are 15 residues in the CDR3. The CDR3 region has the DNA TGTGCCAGCAACCCACGGGACACTAACTATTCACCCCTCCACTTT. Translating it yields CASNPRDTNYSPLHF.

This clonotype was seen repeatedly, ten times or more. The chain carries TRBV10-3 and TRBJ1-2, with TRBD1 as a possible D gene (6 bases). Germline-derived CDR1 and CDR2 are ENHRY and SYGVKD. There are 14 residues in the CDR3. Trimming took 7 bases from V and 1 from J, leaving 13 bases between them. CDR3 in amino acids: CAITKDRNNYGYTF. The DNA of the CDR3 is TGTGCCATCACTAAGGACAGAAATAACTATGGCTACACCTTC.

The V call is TRBV12-3 or TRBV12-4, the J call TRBJ2-3; 9 bases map to TRBD2. The CDR3 totals 15 residues. J lost 4 bases, V lost 5 bases, and 7 bases had no gene match. The CDR3 region has the DNA TGTGCCAGCAGTCTATTAGCGGGAGTTGCAGATACGCAGTATTTT. Protein product: CASSLLAGVADTQYF.

The chain uses TRBV4-3 and TRBJ2-1; 13 bases map to TRBD2. The CDR3 loop spans 17 amino acids. J was trimmed by 4 bases and V by 3 bases; bases with no gene match: 6. Germline assignment: CDR1 LGHNA and CDR2 YSLEER. The CDR3 DNA reads as TGCGCCAGCAGCCACGATGCACTAGCGGGGGGGTACAATGAGCAGTTCTTC. Translated: CASSHDALAGGYNEQFF.

This clonotype appeared many times. The chain recombines TRBV27 with TRBJ1-2, with D unresolved. From germline, CDR1 is MNHEY and CDR2 SMNVEV (reference sequence). This CDR3 has 16 amino acids. V was cut by 8 bases and J by 5 bases, with 24 bases left in between. The CDR3 sequence: CASAPLEVVGVYGYTF. The CDR3 bases are TGTGCCAGCGCCCCCCTCGAGGTCGTGGGTGTGTATGGCTACACCTTC.

In its sample, this clonotype was seen many times. The chain links TRBV5-1 to TRBJ1-1, with 9 bases lining up with TRBD1. The germline gives CDR1 SGHRS, CDR2 YFSETQ. V shed 7 bases and J 6 bases; nucleotides not matched to a gene: 10. The CDR3 has 14 amino acids. CDR3 region: CASQETGGFAEAFF. The CDR3 DNA is TGCGCCAGCCAAGAGACAGGGGGTTTCGCTGAAGCTTTCTTT.

By sample share, this clonotype is medium-sized. The gene calls are TRBV4-3 and TRBJ1-1; D unclear. V was shortened by 0 bases and J by 3 bases, with 5 bases between the two germline ends. Germline CDR1 and CDR2: LGHNA and YSLEER. There are 13 residues in the CDR3. CDR3 amino acids: CASSQEWDTEAFF. The CDR3 coding sequence is TGCGCCAGCAGCCAAGAATGGGACACTGAAGCTTTCTTT.

Ten or more counts support this clonotype. DNA of the CDR3: TGTGCCAGCAGCTTAGGGCGGGGGCAGAGGACAGATACGCAGTATTTT. Its translation is CASSLGRGQRTDTQYF. This sequence joins TRBV7-6 and TRBJ2-3; TRBD2 is a possible D gene (7 bases). This CDR3 comprises 16 residues. The germline CDR1 and CDR2 sequences are SGHVS and FNYEAQ. Trimming removed 1 base from V and 3 bases from J, with 14 bases in between.

This clonotype was seen ten or more times. This chain links TRBV14 with TRBJ2-3; unclear D gene. This CDR3 contains 18 residues. Germline CDR1 SGHDN, CDR2 FVKESK. Trimming took off 0 bases at V and 2 bases at J, with 18 bases between the two ends. The CDR3 DNA reads TGTGCCAGCAGCCAAGACCTCCTCACGTACTCCTACACAGATACGCAGTATTTT. Translated: CASSQDLLTYSYTDTQYF.

This clonotype was recorded a few times. CDR3 sequence (DNA): TGCAGTGCTAGACAGGGGGCGGGTGAGCAGTACTTC. Encoded protein: CSARQGAGEQYF. This chain links TRBV20-1 with TRBJ2-7; 8 bases agree with TRBD1. The germline CDR1 and CDR2 sequences are DFQATT and SNEGSKA (reference sequence). V lost 2 bases and J lost 7; bases outside the gene matches: 4. This CDR3 contains 12 residues.

There are many counts of this clonotype. The genes are TRBV12-5 and TRBJ2-3; 7 bases align to TRBD2. The J segment lost 2 bases and the V segment lost 7 bases, leaving 9 bases of the junction unmatched. The CDR3 contains 15 residues. The V gene's germline CDR1 is LGHNT and CDR2 FRNRAP. As DNA, the CDR3 is TGTGCTAGTGCCTCCCCCGGGGGGTTCACAGATACGCAGTATTTT. Translated: CASASPGGFTDTQYF. Drawing the rest from reference TRBV12-5 and TRBJ2-3, the complete variable domain is DARVTQTPRHKVTEMGQEVTMRCQPILGHNTVFWYRQTMMQGLELLAYFRNRAPLDDSGMPKDRFSAEMPDATLATLKIQPSEPRDSAVYFCASASPGGFTDTQYFGPGTRLTVL.

This clonotype was observed many times. The V call is TRBV20-1, the J call TRBJ2-3; no reliable D call. The length of the CDR3 is 10 residues. V was shortened by 4 bases and J by 2 bases, with 1 base between the two germline ends. The germline V gene encodes CDR1 DFQATT and CDR2 SNEGSKA (reference sequence). The CDR3 sequence: CSATTDTQYF. Here the CDR3 DNA reads TGCAGTGCTACCACAGATACGCAGTATTTT.

Ten or more counts support this clonotype. The V call is TRBV7-2, the J call TRBJ2-3, with 7 bases that match TRBD2. V dropped 5 bases and J dropped 2; count of bases not matched to a gene: 10. CDR1 is SGHTA and CDR2 is FQGNSA in the germline V gene. This CDR3 region has 16 residues. The CDR3 nucleotides are TGTGCCAGCAGCCAAACAGGAGCGGGGTCCACAGATACGCAGTATTTT. Protein product: CASSQTGAGSTDTQYF.

This clonotype has ten or more counts. The chain employs TRBV6-2 or TRBV6-3 and TRBJ1-1; D gene unclear. Germline loops: CDR1 MNHEY, CDR2 SVGEGT. Trimming took 1 base from V and 0 from J, leaving 6 bases between them. The CDR3 spans 14 residues. The CDR3 bases are TGTGCCAGCAGTTACTTAGCAATGAACACTGAAGCTTTCTTT. Translated, it gives CASSYLAMNTEAFF.

The gene calls are TRBV20-1 and TRBJ2-2; D is unresolved. Germline V gene sequence: CDR1 DFQATT, CDR2 SNEGSKA (reference sequence). The V and J ends lost 4 bases and 4 bases respectively, with 10 bases between them. The CDR3 sequence is 13 residues long. CDR3 region: CSAIQPVTGELFF. The CDR3 coding sequence is TGCAGTGCTATTCAACCGGTCACCGGGGAGCTGTTTTTT.

This rearrangement joins TRBV6-6 to TRBJ2-7, with D possibly being TRBD2 (5 bases). CDR1 is MNHNY, CDR2 SVGAGI, per germline (reference sequence). The CDR3 runs to 16 residues. Between the trimmed V and J ends, which lost 5 bases and 2 bases, there was a span of 19 bases. As DNA, the CDR3 is TGTGCCAGCAGTCTGGTAGAGGGATTAAGGCCCTACGAGCAGTACTTC. Amino acid sequence: CASSLVEGLRPYEQYF.

This clonotype has a handful of counts. This sequence joins TRBV11-2 and TRBJ2-5, with 9 bases aligning to TRBD2. Germline CDR1 and CDR2: SGHAT and FQNNGV. The V gene end was trimmed by 4 bases and the J gene end by 2 bases; junction bases not matched to a gene: 11. The length of the CDR3 is 17 residues. This CDR3 is CASSWELERGDQETQYF. For the CDR3, the DNA is TGTGCCAGCAGCTGGGAGTTGGAGCGGGGGGATCAAGAGACCCAGTACTTC.

This clonotype appeared many times. CDR3 amino acids: CASRDSRNQPQHF. CDR3 DNA sequence: TGTGCCAGCAGGGACAGCCGCAATCAGCCCCAGCATTTT. V gene TRBV6-2 or TRBV6-3 combines with J gene TRBJ1-5, with D possibly being TRBD1 (6 bases). Trimming took 6 bases from V and 2 from J, leaving 8 bases between them. This CDR3 is built from 13 residues. Germline-derived CDR1 and CDR2 are MNHEY and SVGEGT.

This clonotype was found a few times. The chain has TRBV27 and TRBJ2-5, with TRBD1 matching 12 bases. Per germline, CDR1 MNHEY and CDR2 SMNVEV (reference sequence). V was pared by 8 bases and J by 5 bases, with 6 bases of the junction left unmatched. The CDR3 consists of 14 residues. Here the CDR3 DNA reads TGTGCCAGCCGGGGACAGGGGGCGTTGGAGACCCAGTACTTC. Its translation is CASRGQGALETQYF.